The next 28 T cell receptor beta chains were all read from a single sample in a study of T cell changes during pregnancy in multiple sclerosis. Generated by immunoSEQ multiplex PCR, the TCRdb table keeps only in-frame clones and is missing some. This sample yields some 60,000 clones, of which 75% to 95% are seen a single time; 0.85% belongs to the top ten. Source: peripheral blood, taken before pregnancy. Receptors originate from a female donor with multiple sclerosis, enrolled in a pregnancy study.

The J gene is TRBJ1-4, the V gene TRBV12-5, with D unresolved. The CDR3 has 12 residues. V dropped 1 base and J dropped 7 bases, with 4 bases sitting between them. Germline V gene sequence: CDR1 LGHNT, CDR2 FRNRAP. The CDR3 region has the DNA TGTGCTAGTGGTTTGGGAGTTGAAAAACTGTTTTTT. This codes for CASGLGVEKLFF.

The rearrangement joins TRBV2 to TRBJ2-5; D is perhaps TRBD1 (7 bases). The V gene lost 5 bases and the J gene lost 2 bases, with 21 bases spanning the gap. Germline values: CDR1 SNHLY, CDR2 FYNNEI. The CDR3 totals 17 residues. The CDR3 DNA reads TGTGCCAGCAGTTTCTCCCAGGGGGAGGCCCTACAAGAGACCCAGTACTTC. This codes for CASSFSQGEALQETQYF.

This sequence joins TRBV6-1 and TRBJ2-1; 11 bases align to TRBD1. Germline CDR1 and CDR2: MNHNS and SASEGT. The CDR3 contains 16 residues. The ends lost 3 bases at V and 9 bases at J; junction bases unmatched: 10. The CDR3 DNA follows: TGTGCCAGCAGTGAGGCCGGGACAGGGGGGAATAGTGAGCAGTTCTTC. As protein: CASSEAGTGGNSEQFF.

The V call is TRBV5-4, the J call TRBJ2-3, with TRBD2 matching over 9 bases. V lost 0 bases and J lost 4; bases outside the gene matches: 9. The CDR3 is 17 amino acids. CDR1 is SGHNT and CDR2 is YYREEE in the germline V gene (reference sequence). DNA for the CDR3: TGTGCCAGCAGCTTGGCCGGGGCTAGCGGGGCATCAGATACGCAGTATTTT. Amino acids: CASSLAGASGASDTQYF.

The chain carries TRBV2 and TRBJ2-7; 7 bases fit TRBD1. CDR3 size: 18 residues. Germline CDR1 is SNHLY and CDR2 is FYNNEI. The J segment lost 7 bases and the V segment lost 5 bases, leaving 23 bases of the junction unmatched. The CDR3 nucleotides are TGTGCCAGCAGTCCCTACCCCTCTTCCGGGACAGCATCACCAGAGCAGTACTTC. Translated, it gives CASSPYPSSGTASPEQYF.

The rearrangement links TRBV11-2 to TRBJ1-1; 9 bases agree with TRBD1. The CDR3 length is 17 residues. CDR1 SGHAT and CDR2 FQNNGV come from the germline V gene. Trimming cost V 0 bases and J 6 bases; bases outside gene matches: 11. The CDR3 region has the DNA TGTGCCAGCAGCTTAGAGGCGGGACAGGGAAGGACGGCTGAAGCTTTCTTT. This translates into CASSLEAGQGRTAEAFF.

The chain uses TRBV28 and TRBJ1-3; TRBD1 is a possible D gene (6 bases). The CDR3 consists of 16 residues. Trimming took off 7 bases at V and 0 bases at J, with 16 bases between the two ends. Germline values: CDR1 MDHEN, CDR2 SYDVKM. CDR3 DNA: TGTGCCAGCAACACCCCGGGGGGGGCCTCTGGAAACACCATATATTTT. It translates to CASNTPGGASGNTIYF. The entire variable domain, with the rest obtained from reference TRBV28 and TRBJ1-3, is as follows: DVKVTQSSRYLVKRTGEKVFLECVQDMDHENMFWYRQDPGLGLRLIYFSYDVKMKEKGDIPEGYSVSREKKERFSLILESASTNQTSMYLCASNTPGGASGNTIYFGEGSWLTVV.

The chain employs TRBV4-1 and TRBJ1-1; 10 bases align to TRBD1. From germline, CDR1 is MGHRA and CDR2 YSYEKL. The CDR3 is 15 amino acids. Losses at the gene ends were 5 bases for V and 5 bases for J; bases not matched to a gene: 8. CDR3 DNA sequence: TGCGCCAGCAGCTTCCGGGACAGGGGTACTACTGAAGCTTTCTTT. Translation gives CASSFRDRGTTEAFF.

This sequence joins TRBV7-8 and TRBJ2-7; the match to TRBD1 covers 7 bases. The CDR3 spans 13 residues. The V segment lost 6 bases and the J segment 5 bases; nucleotides outside the gene matches: 7. Germline V CDR1 and CDR2: SGHVS, FQNEAQ. The CDR3 DNA reads as TGTGCCAGCAGGGGACAGTCCTTCCACGAGCAGTACTTC. It is translated as CASRGQSFHEQYF.

The chain couples TRBV7-2 to TRBJ2-4, with a possible D match to TRBD2 (6 bases). V was cut by 4 bases and J by 2 bases, with 12 bases left in between. Germline V gene lookup returns CDR1 SGHTA and CDR2 FQGNSA. This CDR3 has 15 residues. The CDR3 here is CASSSPGVTKNIQYF. CDR3 DNA sequence: TGTGCCAGCAGCTCCCCGGGGGTGACCAAAAACATTCAGTACTTC.

The V call is TRBV27, the J call TRBJ1-2, with D possibly TRBD1 on 6 matching bases. Trimming cost V 0 bases and J 4 bases, with 15 bases left between them. Per the germline V gene, CDR1 is MNHEY and CDR2 is SMNVEV (reference sequence). The CDR3 is made up of 16 amino acids. The CDR3 coding sequence is TGTGCCAGCAGTTTATCAAGGCCCCAGGGGACCTATGGCTACACCTTC. It yields the protein CASSLSRPQGTYGYTF.

The gene calls are TRBV9 and TRBJ2-2; TRBD2 is a possible D gene (5 bases). The CDR3 spans 16 residues. Trimming took 3 bases from V and 4 from J, leaving 16 bases between them. The V gene's germline CDR1 is SGDLS and CDR2 YYNGEE. CDR3 amino acids: CASSGGQWISTGELFF. In DNA, the CDR3 is TGTGCCAGCAGCGGAGGGCAGTGGATTTCCACCGGGGAGCTGTTTTTT.

The chain has TRBV7-2 and TRBJ1-3; D might be TRBD1 (6 bases). Germline assignment: CDR1 SGHTA and CDR2 FQGNSA. This CDR3 is built from 13 residues. V lost 8 bases to trimming and J lost 1 base, with 9 bases between them. CDR3 protein: CASAGASGNTIYF. CDR3 nucleotides: TGTGCCAGCGCGGGGGCATCTGGAAACACCATATATTTT.

The V and J genes are TRBV19 and TRBJ1-3; D call uncertain. V lost 6 bases and J lost 0, with 6 bases in between. Per germline, CDR1 LNHDA and CDR2 SQIVND (reference sequence). CDR3 length: 13 residues. In DNA, the CDR3 is TGTGCCAGTAGGGCCAGCTCTGGAAACACCATATATTTT. It encodes CASRASSGNTIYF.

The genes are TRBV19 and TRBJ2-1; TRBD2 agrees at 10 bases. The CDR3 is 16 amino acids. V lost 3 bases and J lost 8; bases outside the gene matches: 10. Germline V gene sequence: CDR1 LNHDA, CDR2 SQIVND (reference sequence). The CDR3 is CASSILWLAGVHEQFF. CDR3 coding DNA: TGTGCCAGTAGTATCCTCTGGCTAGCGGGGGTGCATGAGCAGTTCTTC.

The V and J genes are TRBV18 and TRBJ1-2; TRBD1 might be the D (5 bases). Germline lookup yields CDR1 KGHSH and CDR2 LQKENI. The V and J ends lost 0 bases and 8 bases respectively, with 10 bases between them. This CDR3 region has 13 residues. CDR3 nucleotides: TGTGCCAGCTCACCACCGTCAGGGCGCGGCTACACCTTC. Translating it yields CASSPPSGRGYTF.

This chain joins TRBV6-5 and TRBJ1-3; TRBD1 matches at 9 bases. J lost 2 bases, V lost 6 bases, and 5 bases had no gene match. This CDR3 contains 15 residues. Germline V lookup: CDR1 MNHEY, CDR2 SVGAGI. CDR3 in DNA: TGTGCCAGCAGCCAAGACAGGGGGACTGGAAACACCATATATTTT. Its translation: CASSQDRGTGNTIYF.

The CDR3 DNA follows: TGTGCCAGTAGTACGCCGGGAGGAGCAACAGATACGCAGTATTTT. Translating gives CASSTPGGATDTQYF. This chain uses TRBV19 with TRBJ2-3, with 7 nucleotides matching TRBD2. This CDR3 comprises 15 residues. The ends lost 4 bases at V and 3 bases at J; junction bases unmatched: 7. CDR1 and CDR2 from the germline V gene are LNHDA and SQIVND (reference sequence).

The V call is TRBV7-9, the J call TRBJ1-2; D is unclear. V lost 4 bases, J lost 3 bases, and 15 bases lay in between. From germline, CDR1 is SEHNR and CDR2 FQNEAQ (reference sequence). The CDR3 covers 15 residues. The CDR3 loop reads CASSWRTSGDYGYTF. The CDR3 coding sequence is TGTGCCAGCAGCTGGAGGACGTCTGGGGACTATGGCTACACCTTC.

This chain joins TRBV6-6 and TRBJ2-7, with D possibly TRBD1 on 6 matching bases. V was shortened by 5 bases and J by 0 bases, with 11 bases between the two germline ends. The CDR3 is 14 amino acids. The germline gives CDR1 MNHNY, CDR2 SVGAGI (reference sequence). The CDR3 DNA sequence: TGTGCCAGCAGTAGAACAGGGTACTCCTACGAGCAGTACTTC. Translated, it gives CASSRTGYSYEQYF.

The chain employs TRBV18 and TRBJ2-7, with TRBD1 matching over 7 bases. Per germline, CDR1 KGHSH and CDR2 LQKENI. The CDR3 runs to 15 residues. The trim removed 3 bases at V and 3 bases at J, leaving 8 bases unmatched. CDR3 protein: CASSPRDSSLYEQYF. The CDR3 region has the DNA TGTGCCAGCTCACCCCGGGACAGTTCACTCTACGAGCAGTACTTC.

The chain combines TRBV6-5 with TRBJ2-3; 8 bases match TRBD2. Trimming removed 6 bases from V and 4 bases from J; junction bases left unmatched: 6. Germline V gives CDR1 MNHEY, CDR2 SVGAGI. The CDR3 spans 14 residues. DNA of the CDR3: TGTGCCAGCAGCCCCGGACTAGCCGCAGATACGCAGTATTTT. This codes for CASSPGLAADTQYF.

The sample holds many counts of this clone. The gene calls are TRBV11-2 and TRBJ2-1; TRBD1 agrees at 8 bases. There are 14 residues in the CDR3. V gave up 5 bases and J gave up 9 bases; unmatched junction bases: 9. CDR1 and CDR2 from the germline V gene are SGHAT and FQNNGV. The CDR3: CASSPRTGSGEQFF. DNA for the CDR3: TGTGCCAGCAGCCCAAGGACAGGGTCAGGTGAGCAGTTCTTC.

This chain connects TRBV11-3 to TRBJ2-3; 12 nucleotides agree with TRBD2. Trimming at V came to 6 bases and at J to 1 base, leaving 17 bases not matched to a gene. Germline V CDR1 and CDR2: SGHNT, YENEEA. The CDR3 is 20 amino acids. The CDR3 region is CASRLRGRTSGGTCTDTQYF. The CDR3 bases are TGTGCCAGCAGATTACGGGGTCGAACTAGCGGGGGGACATGCACAGATACGCAGTATTTT.

V and J are TRBV7-9 and TRBJ1-4; no reliable D call. V lost 1 base to trimming and J lost 3 bases, with 6 bases between them. This CDR3 contains 14 residues. Germline lookup yields CDR1 SEHNR and CDR2 FQNEAQ (reference sequence). CDR3 protein: CASSLGLANEKLFF. The CDR3 DNA is TGTGCCAGCAGCTTAGGGCTGGCTAATGAAAAACTGTTTTTT.

The V and J genes are TRBV7-3 and TRBJ1-6; possible D gene TRBD1, 5 bases. Germline lookup yields CDR1 SGHTA and CDR2 FQGTGA. V dropped 4 bases and J dropped 6 bases, with 10 bases sitting between them. This CDR3 region has 14 residues. Here the CDR3 DNA reads TGTGCCAGCAGCTGGTCGGGGGGTAATTCACCCCTCCACTTT. It translates to CASSWSGGNSPLHF.

The rearrangement joins TRBV19 to TRBJ1-3, with D unclear. Germline CDR1 is LNHDA and CDR2 is SQIVND (reference sequence). V lost 3 bases to trimming and J lost 7 bases, with 13 bases between them. This CDR3 spans 14 amino acids. The CDR3 nucleotides read TGTGCCAGTAGTATCGTTAACATGCGGAACACCATATATTTT. It is translated as CASSIVNMRNTIYF.

This clone was observed at least ten times. The rearrangement links TRBV4-2 to TRBJ1-3; D is uncertain. The V end was cut by 2 bases, the J end by 4 bases, with 12 bases between. The CDR3 runs to 15 residues. Germline assignment: CDR1 LGHNA and CDR2 YNFKEQ. CDR3 residues: CASSQSPDGGNTIYF. CDR3 DNA sequence: TGTGCCAGCAGCCAATCTCCCGACGGGGGAAACACCATATATTTT.